This T cell receptor beta chain was captured in a study of OX40 agonist ivuxolimab in advanced cancers. As for this clone: What it binds is unknown.

Profiling relied on immunoSEQ multiplex PCR, and the TCRdb table lists in-frame clones only, not all of them. The profile shows about 86,000 clones, about 90% of them singletons. Findings of the study overall: Clonal expansion by week 6 occurred in CD4+ and CD8+ blood T cells (at 0.1 to 3.0 mg/kg). Normalized T-cell clonal expansion was also low in a subset of nonresponders.

The CDR3 has 15 amino acids. With V trimmed by 4 bases and J by 3 bases, 4 bases remained unmatched. CDR1 and CDR2 from the germline V gene are SGHNT and YYREEE (reference sequence). This TCR was recovered from an adult with an advanced solid tumor such as melanoma, head and neck, liver or kidney cancer. The chain employs TRBV5-4 and TRBJ1-6, with TRBD1 identical over 7 bases. Sequenced material: CD4+ or CD8+ T cells sorted from blood, taken in a trial of the OX40 agonist ivuxolimab. CDR3 bases: TGTGCCAGCAGCCGCGGGACAGACTATAATTCACCCCTCCACTTT. This translates into CASSRGTDYNSPLHF.